A single sample is the source of the 20 T cell receptor beta chains below, sequenced in a study of blood T cell repertoires in COVID-19. Produced via immunoSEQ multiplex PCR; TCRdb's table is partial and in-frame only. The repertoire consists of more than 75,000 clones, with 65% to 90% occurring once and the leading ten covering about 15%. The source material was peripheral blood. Receptor source: an elderly woman with active or convalescent COVID-19.

This chain links TRBV19 with TRBJ2-1; the match to TRBD1 covers 7 bases. The CDR3 sequence is 16 residues long. J gave up 5 bases and V 5 bases, and 12 bases lay outside the gene matches. Germline values: CDR1 LNHDA, CDR2 SQIVND (reference sequence). CDR3 coding DNA: TGTGCCAGTAGTGACTTAATCGGGACAGCTAACAATGAGCAGTTCTTC. It yields the protein CASSDLIGTANNEQFF.

The rearrangement joins TRBV7-2 to TRBJ1-2; D not certain. Germline CDR1 SGHTA, CDR2 FQGNSA. V gave up 1 base and J gave up 1 base, with 13 bases separating them. This CDR3 spans 16 amino acids. The CDR3 nucleotides read TGTGCCAGCAGCTTAGGTCTGACACCATTTAACTATGGCTACACCTTC. It specifies CASSLGLTPFNYGYTF.

The genes are TRBV6-5 and TRBJ2-5; 7 positions agree with TRBD1. The V and J ends lost 6 bases and 2 bases, in that order; junction bases with no gene match: 9. The CDR3 runs to 15 residues. The germline V gene encodes CDR1 MNHEY and CDR2 SVGAGI. The CDR3 DNA sequence: TGTGCCAGCAGCATAACGGGGACAGCTCAAGAGACCCAGTACTTC. It is translated as CASSITGTAQETQYF.

V and J are TRBV7-2 and TRBJ1-2, with 8 nucleotides matching TRBD1. Looked up from germline, CDR1 is SGHTA and CDR2 is FQGNSA. J gave up 8 bases and V 4 bases, and 6 bases lay outside the gene matches. There are 13 residues in the CDR3. As DNA, the CDR3 is TGTGCCAGCAGCTCCGGGACAGGACGCGGCTACACCTTC. The encoded protein is CASSSGTGRGYTF.

The genes are TRBV5-1 and TRBJ2-1; D gene unclear. The germline V and J ends were trimmed by 4 bases and 10 bases, with 12 bases remaining between them. Germline loops: CDR1 SGHRS, CDR2 YFSETQ. CDR3 length: 12 amino acids. CDR3 region: CASSRVEREQFF. The CDR3 DNA is TGCGCCAGCAGCCGGGTGGAAAGAGAGCAGTTCTTC.

This chain uses TRBV12-3 or TRBV12-4 with TRBJ2-3; D ambiguous. The V end was cut by 4 bases, the J end by 9 bases, with 11 bases between. This CDR3 region has 12 residues. The CDR3 DNA is TGTGCCAGCAGTTCCGGTTTTGAGACGCAGTATTTT. Translated, it gives CASSSGFETQYF.

This chain uses TRBV30 with TRBJ1-3; D uncertain. Trimming stripped 5 bases from V and 4 bases from J, with 6 bases between. The germline gives CDR1 GTSNPN, CDR2 SVGIG (reference sequence). There are 11 residues in the CDR3. This CDR3 reads CAWGQGNTIYF. The CDR3 DNA sequence: TGTGCCTGGGGTCAGGGAAACACCATATATTTT.

The V and J genes are TRBV5-1 and TRBJ2-5, with TRBD1 as a possible D gene (6 bases). This CDR3 region has 14 residues. Deletions cut 7 bases from V and 2 bases from J, with 15 bases between. Germline CDR1 reads SGHRS; CDR2 reads YFSETQ. CDR3 in amino acids: CASAAGALQETQYF. The DNA for the CDR3 is TGCGCCAGCGCAGCAGGGGCCCTACAAGAGACCCAGTACTTC.

The chain recombines TRBV6-2 or TRBV6-3 with TRBJ1-5; D is perhaps TRBD1 (6 bases). Germline CDR1 MNHEY, CDR2 SVGEGT. The length of the CDR3 is 16 residues. V lost 4 bases to trimming and J lost 5 bases, with 18 bases between them. Here the CDR3 reads CASSSSSGAMDQPQHF. In DNA form, the CDR3 reads TGTGCCAGCAGTTCCTCCTCAGGGGCCATGGATCAGCCCCAGCATTTT.

This clone was observed a few times. This chain uses TRBV19 with TRBJ1-5; no definite D call. This CDR3 has 12 residues. V was cut by 4 bases and J by 11 bases, with 12 bases left in between. The germline CDR1 and CDR2 sequences are LNHDA and SQIVND (reference sequence). Here the CDR3 reads CASSTGEGSQHF. DNA for the CDR3: TGTGCCAGTAGTACGGGAGAAGGTTCCCAGCATTTT.

The chain recombines TRBV6-2 or TRBV6-3 with TRBJ1-5; 7 bases agree with TRBD1. The CDR3 covers 15 residues. The germline V gene encodes CDR1 MNHEY and CDR2 SVGEGT. V lost 0 bases, J lost 1 base, and 0 bases stayed unmatched. The CDR3 loop is CASSYSGQSNQPQHF. The CDR3 DNA follows: TGTGCCAGCAGTTACTCGGGACAGAGCAATCAGCCCCAGCATTTT.

V gene TRBV20-1 combines with J gene TRBJ2-7; TRBD2 matches 9 bases. Trimming cost V 3 bases and J 6 bases; bases outside gene matches: 12. Per germline, CDR1 DFQATT and CDR2 SNEGSKA (reference sequence). This CDR3 is 15 amino acids long. The DNA for the CDR3 is TGCAGTGCTAGTAAAGGGGCGGGAGGGACTGGCGAGCAGTACTTC. Protein: CSASKGAGGTGEQYF.

This chain uses TRBV24-1 with TRBJ2-7; 7 bases align to TRBD1. CDR3 size: 16 residues. After removal of 3 bases from V and 4 bases from J, the junction contained 11 bases not matched to a gene. Germline values: CDR1 KGHDR, CDR2 SFDVKD. This CDR3 reads CATSDPNLTGSYEQYF. CDR3 in DNA: TGTGCCACCAGTGATCCGAATTTGACAGGGAGTTACGAGCAGTACTTC.

The V and J genes are TRBV5-8 and TRBJ1-2; no reliable D call. This CDR3 region has 14 residues. Germline CDR1 is SGHTS and CDR2 is YDEGEE. Trimming took off 0 bases at V and 6 bases at J, with 12 bases between the two ends. The DNA for the CDR3 is TGTGCCAGCAGCTTGGGCCCGGGGTTTGATGGCTACACCTTC. Translation: CASSLGPGFDGYTF.

V is TRBV2 and J is TRBJ2-2; TRBD2 matches 8 bases. The CDR3 is 15 residues long. The V segment lost 4 bases and the J segment 7 bases; nucleotides outside the gene matches: 8. Germline V gives CDR1 SNHLY, CDR2 FYNNEI. CDR3 nucleotides: TGTGCCAGCAGTGCCCGGACTAGCAGGGGCGGGGAGCTGTTTTTT. Translating gives CASSARTSRGGELFF. The whole variable domain, filled in from reference TRBV2 and TRBJ2-2, reads EPEVTQTPSHQVTQMGQEVILRCVPISNHLYFYWYRQILGQKVEFLVSFYNNEISEKSEIFDDQFSVERPDGSNFTLKIRSTKLEDSAMYFCASSARTSRGGELFFGEGSRLTVL.

J is TRBJ2-3 and V is TRBV18; 13 bases line up with TRBD2. V trimming: 0 bases; J trimming: 5 bases; junction bases outside the gene matches: 5. CDR3 length: 17 residues. Germline assignment: CDR1 KGHSH and CDR2 LQKENI. CDR3 nucleotide sequence: TGTGCCAGCTCACCACCGGGACTAGCGGGGTCTGGAGATACGCAGTATTTT. As protein: CASSPPGLAGSGDTQYF.

This chain links TRBV5-4 with TRBJ2-5, with 8 bases lining up with TRBD1. The CDR3 sequence is 14 residues long. Looked up from germline, CDR1 is SGHNT and CDR2 is YYREEE (reference sequence). V dropped 4 bases and J dropped 2; count of bases not matched to a gene: 4. The CDR3 coding sequence is TGTGCCAGCAGCCCGGACAGGGTTCAAGAGACCCAGTACTTC. Protein product: CASSPDRVQETQYF.

This chain connects TRBV7-2 to TRBJ1-6; 9 bases map to TRBD1. The V segment lost 1 base and the J segment 10 bases; nucleotides outside the gene matches: 5. This CDR3 is built from 15 residues. Germline-derived CDR1 and CDR2 are SGHTA and FQGNSA. The CDR3 is CASSLGGQGQSPLHF. CDR3 DNA: TGTGCCAGCAGCTTAGGGGGACAGGGTCAATCACCCCTCCACTTT.

V gene TRBV24-1 combines with J gene TRBJ2-5, with TRBD2 identical over 10 bases. Germline-derived CDR1 and CDR2 are KGHDR and SFDVKD. Trimming removed 0 bases from V and 4 bases from J; junction bases left unmatched: 7. CDR3 size: 17 residues. In nucleotides, the CDR3 is TGTGCCACCAGTGATTTGGCTAGCGGGAGTGAAGGAGAGACCCAGTACTTC. Its translation is CATSDLASGSEGETQYF.

V is TRBV6-4 and J is TRBJ2-1, with 7 bases matching TRBD2. Germline V gene lookup returns CDR1 MRHNA and CDR2 SNTAGT. The J segment lost 4 bases and the V segment lost 3 bases, leaving 6 bases of the junction unmatched. There are 15 residues in the CDR3. CDR3 in DNA: TGTGCCAGCAGTGAGGAAGCGGGGTGGTACAATGAGCAGTTCTTC. The encoded protein is CASSEEAGWYNEQFF.